The 25 T cell receptor beta chains below all came from one sample that was sequenced in a study of beta chain features in type 1 diabetes. All of the isolated RNA was reverse transcribed, so expressed TCRB transcripts were sequenced. Data came from immunoSEQ multiplex PCR; TCRdb stores just in-frame clones and leaves some out. The top ten clones hold 0.035% to 0.05% of a sample with 330,000 or so clones, around a fifth of them seen once. Sequenced input: naive CD4+ T cells from blood. The receptor source for this set is a woman aged 18-29 years in good health.

The chain recombines TRBV29-1 with TRBJ2-3; perhaps TRBD2 as D (5 bases). The germline V gene encodes CDR1 SQVTM and CDR2 ANQGSEA. This CDR3 spans 13 amino acids. V was clipped by 3 bases and J by 0 bases, with 7 bases between them. CDR3 coding DNA: TGCAGCGTTGAGTGGACTAGCACAGATACGCAGTATTTT. Protein product: CSVEWTSTDTQYF.

This clone showed up just a few times. This chain links TRBV7-9 with TRBJ2-1; tentative D call: TRBD1 (6 bases). V lost 5 bases and J lost 3, with 11 bases in between. Germline V gene sequence: CDR1 SEHNR, CDR2 FQNEAQ (reference sequence). The CDR3 loop spans 14 amino acids. The CDR3 here is CASSIGQSYNEQFF. CDR3 in DNA: TGTGCCAGCAGCATTGGACAGAGCTACAATGAGCAGTTCTTC.

The chain joins TRBV6-1 to TRBJ1-5; 7 bases are a match to TRBD1. CDR1 is MNHNS and CDR2 is SASEGT in the germline V gene. The CDR3 is 14 residues long. The V gene end was trimmed by 4 bases and the J gene end by 2 bases; junction bases not matched to a gene: 2. CDR3 in amino acids: CASSVQGGNQPQHF. For the CDR3, the DNA is TGTGCCAGCAGTGTCCAGGGGGGCAATCAGCCCCAGCATTTT.

This clone was detected a few times. The chain recombines TRBV25-1 with TRBJ2-3; no clear D. CDR3 length: 15 residues. Germline lookup yields CDR1 MGHDK and CDR2 SYGVNS. With 2 bases removed from V and 4 bases from J, the gap between germline ends came to 13 bases. CDR3 amino acids: CASSEGGSLADTQYF. The CDR3, as DNA: TGTGCCAGCAGTGAAGGTGGCTCCTTGGCAGATACGCAGTATTTT.

The chain employs TRBV4-2 and TRBJ2-3, with TRBD2 matching 13 bases. The CDR3 runs to 17 residues. Germline CDR1 LGHNA, CDR2 YNFKEQ. Unmatched junction bases numbered 8, after V lost 8 bases and J lost 0 bases. CDR3 bases: TGTGCCAGCTCCTCGGGACTAGCGGGGTCTAGCACAGATACGCAGTATTTT. Translated: CASSSGLAGSSTDTQYF.

CDR3 sequence reads: CASSLAMAGADTQYF. CDR3 nucleotide sequence: TGTGCCAGCAGCTTAGCTATGGCGGGGGCAGATACGCAGTATTTT. The genes are TRBV7-8 and TRBJ2-3, with 7 bases lining up with TRBD2. This CDR3 has 15 amino acids. With V trimmed by 0 bases and J by 4 bases, 4 bases remained unmatched. Germline CDR1 SGHVS, CDR2 FQNEAQ.

CDR3 sequence reads: CSARVGVGGNQPQHF. CDR3 coding DNA: TGCAGCGCGAGGGTCGGGGTTGGGGGCAATCAGCCCCAGCATTTT. The chain is built from TRBV29-1 and TRBJ1-5; no clear D gene. The CDR3 consists of 15 residues. The germline gives CDR1 SQVTM, CDR2 ANQGSEA. V lost 7 bases to trimming and J lost 2 bases, with 18 bases between them.

The chain recombines TRBV9 with TRBJ1-2, with no clear D. V lost 4 bases, J lost 3 bases, and 10 bases lay in between. CDR3 length: 13 amino acids. CDR1 is SGDLS and CDR2 is YYNGEE in the germline V gene. Here the CDR3 reads CASSLDPYYGYTF. The CDR3 DNA reads as TGTGCCAGCAGCCTAGATCCGTACTATGGCTACACCTTC. The full variable domain, its missing parts supplied by reference TRBV9 and TRBJ1-2, is DSGVTQTPKHLITATGQRVTLRCSPRSGDLSVYWYQQSLDQGLQFLIQYYNGEERAKGNILERFSAQQFPDLHSELNLSSLELGDSALYFCASSLDPYYGYTFGSGTRLTVV.

This clone has a handful of counts. V is TRBV4-1 and J is TRBJ2-5, with 8 bases fitting TRBD2. V gave up 4 bases and J gave up 7 bases; unmatched junction bases: 8. Germline V gene data show CDR1 as MGHRA and CDR2 as YSYEKL. The CDR3 has 14 residues. CDR3 nucleotide sequence: TGCGCCAGCAGCCCAAGCGGGAGCGCGGGGACCCAGTACTTC. The encoded protein is CASSPSGSAGTQYF.

The V and J genes are TRBV25-1 and TRBJ1-2; the D is unclear. This CDR3 is built from 12 residues. V gave up 4 bases and J gave up 8 bases, with 11 bases separating them. Looked up from germline, CDR1 is MGHDK and CDR2 is SYGVNS. CDR3 nucleotide sequence: TGTGCCAGCAGTGCCCTTACTGAGGGCTACACCTTC. Protein sequence: CASSALTEGYTF.

This chain uses TRBV30 with TRBJ1-2, with D possibly being TRBD1 (6 bases). CDR1 and CDR2 from the germline V gene are GTSNPN and SVGIG (reference sequence). This CDR3 is 13 amino acids long. V dropped 4 bases and J dropped 3 bases, with 12 bases sitting between them. The CDR3 DNA reads TGTGCCTGGATTGGACAGACCCACTATGGCTACACCTTC. Translation: CAWIGQTHYGYTF.

This clone was detected only a few times. The chain carries TRBV5-6 and TRBJ2-1; 12 bases are a match to TRBD2. The CDR3 is made up of 14 amino acids. The germline CDR1 and CDR2 sequences are SGHDT and YYEEEE. The J segment lost 7 bases and the V segment lost 8 bases, leaving 7 bases of the junction unmatched. Written as DNA, the CDR3 is TGTGCCAGTTCGACTAGCGGGAGCTCTAATGAGCAGTTCTTC. Encoded protein: CASSTSGSSNEQFF.

The genes are TRBV9 and TRBJ1-5; perhaps TRBD1 as D (5 bases). V lost 3 bases and J lost 2, with 12 bases in between. The CDR3 has 15 amino acids. From germline, CDR1 is SGDLS and CDR2 YYNGEE. CDR3 sequence: CASSAGGEGNQPQHF. CDR3 in DNA: TGTGCCAGCAGCGCCGGGGGGGAAGGCAATCAGCCCCAGCATTTT.

V is TRBV6-6 and J is TRBJ1-5, with D possibly being TRBD1 (5 bases). Trimming shortened V by 0 bases and J by 3 bases, and 9 bases separated the two germline ends. The CDR3 has 15 residues. CDR1 is MNHNY and CDR2 is SVGAGI in the germline V gene (reference sequence). The CDR3 is CASSYSRQYNQPQHF. The DNA of the CDR3 is TGTGCCAGCAGTTACTCTCGACAGTACAATCAGCCCCAGCATTTT.

This clone has just a few counts. The chain combines TRBV11-2 with TRBJ1-1; weak D call: TRBD1 (5 bases). The CDR3 sequence is 11 residues long. Germline CDR1 SGHAT, CDR2 FQNNGV. The V end was cut by 8 bases, the J end by 5 bases, with 9 bases between. The chain's CDR3 is CASARVTEAFF. CDR3 nucleotides: TGTGCCAGCGCCAGGGTAACTGAAGCTTTCTTT.

The rearrangement joins TRBV7-6 to TRBJ2-3; D call uncertain. CDR3 size: 15 residues. Germline-derived CDR1 and CDR2 are SGHVS and FNYEAQ. The germline V and J ends were trimmed by 0 bases and 2 bases, with 9 bases remaining between them. The DNA for the CDR3 is TGTGCCAGCAGCTTAGCTGGTGGCCCCACAGATACGCAGTATTTT. This encodes CASSLAGGPTDTQYF.

This rearrangement joins TRBV2 to TRBJ2-7; 7 bases agree with TRBD2. CDR3 length equals 14 residues. The V gene end was trimmed by 8 bases and the J gene end by 7 bases; junction bases not matched to a gene: 14. Germline V lookup: CDR1 SNHLY, CDR2 FYNNEI. The CDR3 loop reads CASQRDPAGGEQYF. The DNA for the CDR3 is TGTGCCAGCCAGAGGGACCCGGCCGGGGGGGAGCAGTACTTC.

J is TRBJ2-1 and V is TRBV18, with a possible D match to TRBD2 (5 bases). The CDR3 has 13 residues. Germline assignment: CDR1 KGHSH and CDR2 LQKENI. V lost 3 bases and J lost 4, with 7 bases in between. Here the CDR3 reads CASSPGVYNEQFF. The CDR3 DNA sequence: TGTGCCAGCTCACCCGGGGTGTACAATGAGCAGTTCTTC. Looking up the rest from reference TRBV18 and TRBJ2-1 gives the full variable domain: NAGVMQNPRHLVRRRGQEARLRCSPMKGHSHVYWYRQLPEEGLKFMVYLQKENIIDESGMPKERFSAEFPKEGPSILRIQQVVRGDSAAYFCASSPGVYNEQFFGPGTRLTVL.

This clone was counted a few times. The chain has TRBV7-2 and TRBJ2-5; TRBD2 matches at 7 bases. With V trimmed by 5 bases and J by 7 bases, 1 base remained unmatched. The CDR3 extends over 11 amino acids. In germline, CDR1 is SGHTA, CDR2 FQGNSA. CDR3 nucleotide sequence: TGTGCCAGCAGCCCGGGGGGGACCCAGTACTTC. It encodes CASSPGGTQYF.

The V and J genes are TRBV7-2 and TRBJ2-5; 9 positions agree with TRBD1. CDR1 is SGHTA and CDR2 is FQGNSA in the germline V gene. With V trimmed by 5 bases and J by 3 bases, 10 bases remained unmatched. CDR3 size: 16 residues. As DNA, the CDR3 is TGTGCCAGCAGCAAATCCGGGACAGGGATGGAAGAGACCCAGTACTTC. This gives the protein CASSKSGTGMEETQYF.

This clone was detected a few times. This chain links TRBV30 with TRBJ2-7; 8 bases fit TRBD2. CDR3 length equals 12 residues. Germline CDR1 GTSNPN, CDR2 SVGIG (reference sequence). The V and J ends lost 0 bases and 9 bases, in that order; junction bases with no gene match: 4. The CDR3, as DNA: TGTGCCTGGAGTGTACTGAGCGGGGGGCAGTACTTC. Protein sequence: CAWSVLSGGQYF.

This sequence joins TRBV9 and TRBJ1-3; no clear D gene. The CDR3 totals 14 residues. The germline gives CDR1 SGDLS, CDR2 YYNGEE. Trimming left V 0 bases short and J 0 bases short, with 4 bases between. The CDR3 region is CASSVGSSGNTIYF. The CDR3 region has the DNA TGTGCCAGCAGCGTAGGCAGCTCTGGAAACACCATATATTTT.

CDR3 sequence reads: CASSPNPDTQYF. The CDR3 DNA sequence: TGTGCCAGCAGCCCTAACCCAGATACGCAGTATTTT. The chain has TRBV7-6 and TRBJ2-3, with D uncertain. The CDR3 covers 12 residues. The V end was cut by 5 bases, the J end by 4 bases, with 7 bases between. Germline values: CDR1 SGHVS, CDR2 FNYEAQ.

This clone was seen only a few times. This chain links TRBV27 with TRBJ2-5; maybe TRBD2 (6 bases). The V end was cut by 4 bases, the J end by 3 bases, with 15 bases between. The CDR3 is made up of 15 amino acids. Germline CDR1 reads MNHEY; CDR2 reads SMNVEV (reference sequence). Written as DNA, the CDR3 is TGTGCCAGCAGTTCCTTCTCGGCGGGAAAAGAGACCCAGTACTTC. Its translation is CASSSFSAGKETQYF.

This chain links TRBV30 with TRBJ1-1; D possibly corresponds to TRBD1 (6 bases). The CDR3 is 15 residues long. Germline values: CDR1 GTSNPN, CDR2 SVGIG (reference sequence). With 1 base removed from V and 5 bases from J, the gap between germline ends came to 17 bases. The CDR3 here is CAWSAPGIRGTEAFF. The CDR3 nucleotides are TGTGCCTGGAGTGCCCCAGGGATCAGGGGAACTGAAGCTTTCTTT.